This T cell receptor beta chain was observed in a study of human T cells and chemical hapten exposure. For the study at large: Diphenylcyclopropenone, dosed weekly to the scalp, was given to patients throughout the approximately 25-week study.

This clonotype is deemed medium-sized (0.01 to 0.1%). A single record per CDR3 protein comes from TCRdb applying MiXCR to the RACE reads. Among roughly 250,000 distinct CDR3 sequences listed, about 8.6% were seen once. The time point denotes: pre-sensitization, week 0. Treatment here: therapeutic diphenylcyclopropenone sensitization with weekly scalp DPC. Only after blood had been drawn was each patch test applied. The CDR3 has 13 amino acids. V was pared by 6 bases and J by 5 bases, with 11 bases between. Germline V gene data show CDR1 as MNHEY and CDR2 as SVGEGT. The sequence was obtained from a woman aged 40-49 years with alopecia areata. Some clones in this sample may be carry-over from other donors' samples. This specimen consisted of whole blood, obtained in connection with sensitization to the hapten diphenylcyclopropenone (DPC). The chain joins TRBV6-2 or TRBV6-3 to TRBJ2-1; D ambiguous. The CDR3 protein is CASSPDSHNEQFF. The CDR3 nucleotides are TGTGCCAGCAGCCCTGACTCACACAATGAGCAGTTCTTC.